What follows is one TCR beta chain and its context. CDR1 and CDR2 from the germline V gene are MGHDK and SYGVNS. The CDR3 extends over 15 amino acids. V lost 6 bases to trimming and J lost 0 bases, with 13 bases between them. TCRdb's copy holds only in-frame clones and misses some; the assay was immunoSEQ multiplex PCR. This table holds roughly 350,000 clones, 87% found once. This record belongs to a study of Ad26.COV2.S vaccination and SARS-CoV-2 variants. Study in general: Donor had been placed in the Ad26.COV2.S arm of the COV1001 trial. Donor got 5x10^10 or 1x10^11 viral particles of Ad26.COV2.S.

Treatment defined: around 19 received Ad26.COV2.S at low or high dose, single or two shots; several received placebo; per-sample allocation not given. At day 63 after the first vaccine or placebo injection, samples were drawn. The receptor comes from a person aged 18-60 years who received the Ad26.COV2.S COVID-19 vaccine or a placebo. The specimen was peripheral blood, collected in a trial of Ad26.COV2.S vaccine versus placebo. V is TRBV25-1 and J is TRBJ2-3; D is undetermined. The CDR3 DNA follows: TGTGCCAGCAGCCCCATCTGGGAAAGCACAGATACGCAGTATTTT. Its translation: CASSPIWESTDTQYF.